This section outlines one T cell receptor beta chain sequence together with its context. Its antigen is still unknown. Production of TCR cDNA was by 5'RACE template switching, which also added a universal primer site and UMIs. Each CDR3 protein gets one entry after TCRdb re-called the 5' RACE reads with MiXCR. The sample lists roughly 350,000 distinct CDR3 sequences, over 4% occurring once. This sample is part of a study of T cells after yellow fever vaccination. Study outcomes and limitations: Contamination of FACS-sorted repertoires by abundant clonotypes from the bulk population could occur.

The germline V gene has CDR1 KGHSH and CDR2 LQKENI. The V gene lost 6 bases and the J gene lost 6 bases, with 14 bases spanning the gap. CDR3 length: 13 amino acids. The sequencing used PBMCs, collected 5 days after the yellow fever booster vaccination. The chain combines TRBV18 with TRBJ1-1; D is unclear. This TCR derives from a young man who received the YFV17D yellow fever vaccine. This chain's CDR3 is CASSPVGASEAFF. DNA of the CDR3: TGTGCCAGCTCCCCAGTTGGCGCCTCTGAAGCTTTCTTT.